In its sample, the clone carrying this T cell receptor (beta chain) was seen once. CDR1 is LGHNA, CDR2 YSLEER, per germline. V was shortened by 1 base and J by 8 bases, with 15 bases between the two germline ends. There are 15 residues in the CDR3. The record originates from a study of blood T cell repertoires in COVID-19. Study in general: T cells, B-cell-depleted T cells, or PBMCs provided the cDNA or gDNA that served as material.

Generated by immunoSEQ multiplex PCR, the TCRdb table keeps only in-frame clones and is missing some. The sample includes approximately 200,000 clones, around 89% of them seen just once. This clonotype originated in a man aged 30 to 45 with COVID-19, enrolled during active disease. This chain uses TRBV4-3 with TRBJ2-1; TRBD2 is a possible D gene (5 bases). The specimen was peripheral blood. The CDR3 is CASSQATNLYHEQFF. CDR3 DNA: TGCGCCAGCAGCCAAGCGACTAACCTTTACCATGAGCAGTTCTTC.